The clone carrying this T cell receptor (beta chain) was counted at least ten times. No antigen is known for it. This specimen belongs to a study of T cells after yellow fever vaccination. For the study at large: Preparation of the low-cell-number fractions used SMART-Seq v4 Ultra Low Input. Points from the study as a whole: A weaker secondary response peaked on day 5, the primary on day 15. FACS-sorted repertoires might harbor abundant contaminating clonotypes from the bulk population.

The CDR3 totals 14 residues. V lost 5 bases to trimming and J lost 5 bases; unmatched junction nucleotides: 7. Researchers made TCR cDNA using 5'RACE template switching, and this step added a universal primer site and UMIs. TCRdb reanalysed the 5' RACE reads using MiXCR and keeps one entry per CDR3 protein. The table records 130,000 or so distinct CDR3 sequences, 12% to 15% of them present only once. The chain recombines TRBV12-3 or TRBV12-4 with TRBJ2-7, with 9 bases aligning to TRBD1. The sample was CD8+ T cells sorted from PBMCs, taken 5 days after the yellow fever booster vaccination. The TCR was taken from a man younger than 35 who received the YFV17D yellow fever vaccine. The CDR3 loop is CASSPGTGNNEQYF. CDR3 DNA: TGTGCCAGCAGTCCCGGGACAGGGAACAACGAGCAGTACTTC.